The 17 T cell receptor beta chains presented below share a single source sample, sequenced in a study of blood T cell repertoires in COVID-19. Some clones are missing from TCRdb's copy, which holds only in-frame ones; the method was immunoSEQ multiplex PCR. Of under 350,000 clones in the sample, roughly 85% were seen once. Sequenced: peripheral blood. Source of these receptors: a woman in her sixties or seventies with acute or convalescent COVID-19.

A word on this clone: This CDR3 is also generated by other DNA sequences in the sample. The chain has TRBV12-3 or TRBV12-4 and TRBJ1-1, with a possible D match to TRBD1 (5 bases). Trimming stripped 6 bases from V and 1 base from J, with 9 bases between. This CDR3 is 13 amino acids long. The CDR3 is CASSFRENTEAFF. The CDR3 DNA reads as TGTGCCAGCAGCTTCAGGGAGAACACTGAAGCTTTCTTT.

This sequence joins TRBV19 and TRBJ1-4, with D possibly TRBD1 on 6 matching bases. V dropped 8 bases and J dropped 6 bases, with 13 bases sitting between them. This CDR3 has 13 amino acids. Germline V CDR1 and CDR2: LNHDA, SQIVND (reference sequence). The CDR3 nucleotides are TGTGCCAGTCGCGGACAGACCTATGAAAAACTGTTTTTT. Amino acids: CASRGQTYEKLFF.

The chain has TRBV5-5 and TRBJ2-7; D remains unclear. Trimming removed 4 bases from V and 2 bases from J, with 7 bases in between. The germline V gene has CDR1 SGHKS and CDR2 YYEKEE (reference sequence). The CDR3 length is 12 residues. CDR3 region: CASSHSTYEQYF. CDR3 in DNA: TGTGCCAGCAGCCACTCCACCTACGAGCAGTACTTC.

This clone was counted once. The chain is built from TRBV7-8 and TRBJ2-7; 7 bases are shared with TRBD2. The CDR3 has 14 residues. Germline trimming cut 5 bases from V and 0 bases from J; bases unmatched to any gene: 4. Germline V gives CDR1 SGHVS, CDR2 FQNEAQ. CDR3 sequence reads: CASSRAGSSYEQYF. The CDR3 DNA is TGTGCCAGCAGCCGAGCGGGGAGCTCCTACGAGCAGTACTTC.

The CDR3: CASSLQTGDGNTIYF. The CDR3 nucleotides are TGTGCCAGCAGCCTACAAACAGGGGACGGAAACACCATATATTTT. The rearrangement links TRBV4-2 to TRBJ1-3; 7 bases are shared with TRBD1. V was pared by 4 bases and J by 4 bases, with 7 bases of the junction left unmatched. From germline, CDR1 is LGHNA and CDR2 YNFKEQ. This CDR3 spans 15 amino acids.

The DNA for the CDR3 is TGTGCCGGGTCCCTACAGGGAAATTCACCCCTCCACTTT. Its translation: CAGSLQGNSPLHF. The chain carries TRBV2 and TRBJ1-6; possible D gene TRBD1, 6 bases. The CDR3 spans 13 residues. V was trimmed by 11 bases and J by 7 bases, leaving 15 bases between them. The germline V gene has CDR1 SNHLY and CDR2 FYNNEI.

The rearrangement uses TRBV10-2 and TRBJ1-5; D might be TRBD1 (6 bases). Germline CDR1 WSHSY, CDR2 SAAADI. V lost 8 bases, J lost 8 bases, and 16 bases lay in between. This CDR3 is built from 13 residues. The CDR3 sequence: CASGGWGREPQHF. The CDR3 coding sequence is TGCGCCAGCGGGGGCTGGGGGAGGGAGCCCCAGCATTTT.

The chain employs TRBV25-1 and TRBJ1-1, with no clear D. The germline V gene encodes CDR1 MGHDK and CDR2 SYGVNS. Trimming removed 0 bases at V and 6 bases at J, with 11 bases between. The CDR3 spans 14 residues. DNA for the CDR3: TGTGCCAGCAGTGAATACCCCTTGGAGGCTGAAGCTTTCTTT. Its translation is CASSEYPLEAEAFF.

This chain links TRBV12-3 or TRBV12-4 with TRBJ1-2; a weak D match, TRBD1 (6 bases). V lost 6 bases and J lost 6, with 14 bases in between. This CDR3 contains 13 residues. CDR3 in DNA: TGTGCCAGCAGCCCTCGACAGGCCGATGGCTACACCTTC. Translated, it gives CASSPRQADGYTF.

The chain links TRBV5-1 to TRBJ2-5, with D possibly matching TRBD1 (5 bases). Germline loops: CDR1 SGHRS, CDR2 YFSETQ. V was clipped by 1 base and J by 2 bases, with 12 bases between them. There are 15 residues in the CDR3. CDR3 nucleotides: TGCGCCAGCAGCTTGCCCCGAGGACAACAAGAGACCCAGTACTTC. Amino acids: CASSLPRGQQETQYF.

J is TRBJ2-3 and V is TRBV10-1; D possibly corresponds to TRBD1 (6 bases). The CDR3 is 15 amino acids. The germline V gene encodes CDR1 WNHNN and CDR2 SYGVQD (reference sequence). V shed 4 bases and J shed 1 base, with 12 bases lying between them. CDR3 DNA: TGCGCCAGCAGTGTGAGTGGGGGCGGCACAGATACGCAGTATTTT. It is translated as CASSVSGGGTDTQYF.

As for this clone: Relative to the germline gene, one junction end is altered; a read error may explain this. The rearrangement uses TRBV5-6 and TRBJ2-7; TRBD2 matches at 7 bases. CDR1 is SGHDT, CDR2 YYEEEE, per germline. The CDR3 totals 12 residues. This CDR3 is CASSGGDASRDF. CDR3 nucleotides: TGTGCCAGCAGCGGGGGGGACGCCTCCAGGGACTTC.

The V gene is TRBV7-9, the J gene TRBJ2-2, with D possibly TRBD1 on 7 matching bases. In germline, CDR1 is SEHNR, CDR2 FQNEAQ (reference sequence). Deletions cut 5 bases from V and 0 bases from J, with 16 bases between. There are 17 residues in the CDR3. The CDR3 coding sequence is TGTGCCAGCAGCCCCCTCAGGGGGGCGTCGAACACCGGGGAGCTGTTTTTT. This sequence encodes CASSPLRGASNTGELFF.

The chain employs TRBV5-4 and TRBJ1-4; D possibly corresponds to TRBD1 (5 bases). This CDR3 is built from 15 residues. Between the trimmed V and J ends, which lost 2 bases and 2 bases, there was a span of 10 bases. The germline V gene has CDR1 SGHNT and CDR2 YYREEE (reference sequence). The CDR3 spells CASSLRGSTNEKLFF. The CDR3 region has the DNA TGTGCCAGCAGCTTAAGGGGAAGCACTAATGAAAAACTGTTTTTT.

The chain carries TRBV25-1 and TRBJ1-5, with D unclear. V was shortened by 4 bases and J by 1 base, with 11 bases between the two germline ends. In germline, CDR1 is MGHDK, CDR2 SYGVNS. CDR3 length: 15 residues. The CDR3 loop reads CASSGAGLSNQPQHF. In nucleotides, the CDR3 is TGTGCCAGCAGTGGGGCGGGCTTGAGCAATCAGCCCCAGCATTTT.

The rearrangement links TRBV7-9 to TRBJ1-4, with D maybe TRBD1 (5 bases). Trimming left V 8 bases short and J 0 bases short, with 16 bases between. This CDR3 has 16 amino acids. Germline loops: CDR1 SEHNR, CDR2 FQNEAQ (reference sequence). CDR3 sequence reads: CASAHGGIATNEKLFF. The CDR3 region has the DNA TGTGCCAGCGCACATGGGGGGATAGCAACTAATGAAAAACTGTTTTTT. Drawing the rest from reference TRBV7-9 and TRBJ1-4, the complete variable domain is DTGVSQNPRHKITKRGQNVTFRCDPISEHNRLYWYRQTLGQGPEFLTYFQNEAQLEKSRLLSDRFSAERPKGSFSTLEIQRTEQGDSAMYLCASAHGGIATNEKLFFGSGTQLSVL.

The J gene is TRBJ2-1, the V gene TRBV2; 8 bases fit TRBD1. Germline trimming cut 6 bases from V and 7 bases from J; bases unmatched to any gene: 11. CDR3 length: 15 amino acids. Germline V gene lookup returns CDR1 SNHLY and CDR2 FYNNEI. DNA for the CDR3: TGTGCCAGCAGGACCGGGGACAGGAGAACAAATGAGCAGTTCTTC. This gives the protein CASRTGDRRTNEQFF. The variable domain in full, with the rest retrieved from reference TRBV2 and TRBJ2-1, is EPEVTQTPSHQVTQMGQEVILRCVPISNHLYFYWYRQILGQKVEFLVSFYNNEISEKSEIFDDQFSVERPDGSNFTLKIRSTKLEDSAMYFCASRTGDRRTNEQFFGPGTRLTVL.